The 2 T cell receptor beta chains below were found in one sample sequenced in a study of early T cells in non-severe SARS-CoV-2 infection (dated by TCRdb to the early 2020s). Library preparation used 5' RACE. The listed sequencing device is NextSeq 500. TCRdb took the public reads, trimmed them with fastp at Q25, ran MiXCR for clone calling and kept in-frame beta chains. Every distinct CDR3 protein forms one entry, paired with its most common genes and DNA. This sample holds over 45,000 distinct CDR3 sequences; around 8.3% were observed only once. The ten largest clones take up roughly a tenth of the sample. The source material was whole blood, sampled at baseline. Receptor source: an adult who was a healthcare worker with PCR-confirmed SARS-CoV-2 infection or an uninfected control (not recorded which).

This clonotype was observed a handful of times. The rearrangement joins TRBV27 to TRBJ2-5; D unresolved. This CDR3 has 13 amino acids. The germline V gene encodes CDR1 MNHEY and CDR2 SMNVEV (reference sequence). Trimming pared 5 bases from V and 5 bases from J, leaving 12 bases between. The CDR3 DNA reads as TGTGCCAGCAGTCCCTTCATCGGTGAGACCCAGTACTTC. This encodes CASSPFIGETQYF.

At least ten counts were recorded for this clonotype. V is TRBV9 and J is TRBJ2-2; 7 bases are shared with TRBD2. Germline CDR1 SGDLS, CDR2 YYNGEE. The V gene end was trimmed by 0 bases and the J gene end by 6 bases; junction bases not matched to a gene: 14. This CDR3 has 18 amino acids. CDR3 DNA: TGTGCCAGCAGCGTAGTAGGAGCGGGACGAACGGGCCCCGGGGAGCTGTTTTTT. Protein product: CASSVVGAGRTGPGELFF.